Judged by abundance, the clone carrying this T cell receptor (delta chain) is medium-sized. Other DNA sequences of this sample code for an identical CDR3. Trimming cost V 0 bases and J 1 base; bases outside gene matches: 25. Germline-derived CDR1 and CDR2 are GEAIGNYY and EKD. The CDR3 loop spans 26 amino acids. TCRdb reanalyzed the RT-PCR reads using CATT. The sample yields some 2,000 delta-chain clones, about 22% seen once. The sample is drawn from a study of gamma-delta T cells after stem cell transplantation. The source material was gamma-delta T cells. The chain is built from TRDV2 and TRDJ3; the match to TRDD3 covers 11 bases. This sequence was found in a human donor. It is not recorded whose cells these are; they may come from a transplant donor. The CDR3 bases are TGTGCCTGTGACACCGTAGTCAGTGCTGGGGGATACTTCCGTACACCAGGATCCTGGGACACCCGACAGATGTTTTTC. It codes for CACDTVVSAGGYFRTPGSWDTRQMFF.